Given below is one T cell receptor beta chain in context. CDR1 and CDR2 from the germline V gene are SEHNR and FQNEAQ (reference sequence). The CDR3 has 15 residues. The V and J ends lost 6 bases and 0 bases respectively, with 12 bases between them. The record originates from a study of T-cell memory formation after mild COVID-19. One entry per CDR3 protein, called by TCRdb with MiXCR from the 5' RACE reads. The sample includes hundreds of thousands of distinct CDR3 sequences, around 27% of them seen just once. The genes are TRBV7-9 and TRBJ2-1; no clear D gene. This receptor was obtained from an adult woman who had mild COVID-19 (a few samples of this study predate the infection). Cell type and time point are not known. Material for sequencing was PBMCs or a T cell subset sorted from them (not recorded which). CDR3 nucleotide sequence: TGTGCCAGCAGACCGGGCCTGGACTCCTACAATGAGCAGTTCTTC. Its translation: CASRPGLDSYNEQFF.